This entry lists 28 T cell receptor beta chains sequenced from one sample in a study of cytomegalovirus exposure and HLA in healthy donors. Amplification used 60 Vbeta primers and 13 Jbeta primers. Clones were read by immunoSEQ multiplex PCR, and TCRdb kept only the in-frame ones, dropping some. This repertoire shows tens of thousands of clones, around 78% found once; its top ten account for 1.5% to 2%. Input material: PBMCs. These receptor sequences come from a man aged 40-55 years in good health and CMV-seronegative.

The rearrangement links TRBV5-8 to TRBJ2-1; TRBD1 matches at 10 bases. V lost 2 bases, J lost 4 bases, and 6 bases stayed unmatched. CDR3 length: 16 amino acids. Germline V gene data show CDR1 as SGHTS and CDR2 as YDEGEE. The CDR3 region is CASSLGDRGPYNEQFF. In DNA form, the CDR3 reads TGTGCCAGCAGCTTAGGGGACAGGGGACCGTACAATGAGCAGTTCTTC.

A word on this clone: This sample includes further DNA sequences coding for the same CDR3. The CDR3 protein is CASSPDGMYGYTF. In DNA, the CDR3 is TGTGCCAGCAGCCCCGACGGGATGTATGGCTACACCTTC. The chain uses TRBV11-2 and TRBJ1-2; D not certain. Per the germline V gene, CDR1 is SGHAT and CDR2 is FQNNGV. The CDR3 contains 13 residues. Trimming cost V 5 bases and J 5 bases, with 12 bases left between them.

The rearrangement joins TRBV7-9 to TRBJ2-3; maybe TRBD1 (5 bases). Germline-derived CDR1 and CDR2 are SEHNR and FQNEAQ (reference sequence). Deletions cut 0 bases from V and 4 bases from J, with 11 bases between. This CDR3 region has 15 residues. The CDR3 region is CASSLAGLGPDTQYF. The CDR3 coding sequence is TGTGCCAGCAGCTTAGCTGGATTGGGGCCAGATACGCAGTATTTT.

The chain is built from TRBV6-5 and TRBJ2-1; possibly TRBD1 for D (5 bases). V lost 6 bases to trimming and J lost 5 bases, with 8 bases between them. This CDR3 has 12 residues. Germline CDR1 reads MNHEY; CDR2 reads SVGAGI. The CDR3 region has the DNA TGTGCCAGCAGACAGGATCACAATGAGCAGTTCTTC. This sequence encodes CASRQDHNEQFF.

This rearrangement joins TRBV19 to TRBJ2-1; 7 nucleotides match TRBD2. V shed 3 bases and J 6 bases; nucleotides not matched to a gene: 11. The germline V gene has CDR1 LNHDA and CDR2 SQIVND (reference sequence). This CDR3 region has 16 residues. The CDR3, as DNA: TGTGCCAGTAGTATCGAGGCTAGCGGCAGCCCCAATGAGCAGTTCTTC. This codes for CASSIEASGSPNEQFF.

This clone turned up a few times. The chain employs TRBV27 and TRBJ2-1; 13 bases fit TRBD2. The ends lost 7 bases at V and 4 bases at J; junction bases unmatched: 4. The length of the CDR3 is 15 residues. Germline CDR1 MNHEY, CDR2 SMNVEV (reference sequence). As DNA, the CDR3 is TGTGCCAGCACCGAGGGACTAGCGGGGTACAATGAGCAGTTCTTC. Translation: CASTEGLAGYNEQFF.

The V and J genes are TRBV6-1 and TRBJ2-3, with 8 bases lining up with TRBD1. In germline, CDR1 is MNHNS, CDR2 SASEGT. The V gene end was trimmed by 6 bases and the J gene end by 4 bases; junction bases not matched to a gene: 9. The CDR3 length is 15 residues. CDR3 sequence: CASSWTGIGPDTQYF. The CDR3 bases are TGTGCCAGCAGCTGGACAGGGATAGGCCCAGATACGCAGTATTTT.

CDR3 DNA sequence: TGCGCCAGCAGCCAAGTACTAGCGGCTCAAGAGACCCAGTACTTC. Residues: CASSQVLAAQETQYF. The J gene is TRBJ2-5, the V gene TRBV4-1; TRBD2 aligns across 8 bases. The CDR3 has 15 amino acids. V was clipped by 1 base and J by 2 bases; unmatched bases: 3. Germline V gene lookup returns CDR1 MGHRA and CDR2 YSYEKL.

The gene calls are TRBV29-1 and TRBJ1-2, with 7 bases fitting TRBD1. Unmatched junction bases numbered 8, after V lost 2 bases and J lost 2 bases. Germline lookup yields CDR1 SQVTM and CDR2 ANQGSEA. The CDR3 runs to 15 residues. CDR3 protein: CSVETQGLGNYGYTF. The CDR3 DNA is TGCAGCGTTGAAACACAGGGGTTAGGCAACTATGGCTACACCTTC. Using reference TRBV29-1 and TRBJ1-2 for the parts outside the CDR3, the full variable domain is SAVISQKPSRDICQRGTSLTIQCQVDSQVTMMFWYRQQPGQSLTLIATANQGSEATYESGFVIDKFPISRPNLTFSTLTVSNMSPEDSSIYLCSVETQGLGNYGYTFGSGTRLTVV.

This clone has only a few counts. The chain combines TRBV4-1 with TRBJ2-1; 10 bases match TRBD2. From germline, CDR1 is MGHRA and CDR2 YSYEKL. The junction had 7 bases not matched to a gene; V was cut back by 0 bases and J by 5 bases. The CDR3 is made up of 17 amino acids. The CDR3 is CASSQDPLAGPHNEQFF. The CDR3 nucleotides are TGCGCCAGCAGCCAAGATCCACTAGCGGGACCACACAATGAGCAGTTCTTC.

The chain uses TRBV10-3 and TRBJ2-1, with TRBD2 matching over 8 bases. Germline CDR1 and CDR2: ENHRY and SYGVKD. CDR3 length equals 14 residues. The J segment lost 8 bases and the V segment lost 6 bases, leaving 9 bases of the junction unmatched. The CDR3 sequence: CAIRQPGTRDEQFF. In nucleotides, the CDR3 is TGTGCCATCAGACAGCCCGGGACTAGGGATGAGCAGTTCTTC.

This chain links TRBV2 with TRBJ1-5; 11 positions agree with TRBD1. The junction had 7 bases not matched to a gene; V was cut back by 6 bases and J by 0 bases. CDR3 length equals 17 residues. The germline V gene encodes CDR1 SNHLY and CDR2 FYNNEI. CDR3 residues: CASSAGQGAGSNQPQHF. The CDR3 DNA follows: TGTGCCAGCAGCGCCGGACAGGGGGCAGGTAGCAATCAGCCCCAGCATTTT.

V and J are TRBV29-1 and TRBJ1-3; D remains ambiguous. V gave up 1 base and J gave up 0 bases, with 7 bases separating them. Per germline, CDR1 SQVTM and CDR2 ANQGSEA. The CDR3 is 14 residues long. The chain's CDR3 is CSVEGVSSGNTIYF. DNA for the CDR3: TGCAGCGTTGAAGGCGTCTCCTCTGGAAACACCATATATTTT.

The table lists this clone with a few counts. CDR3 amino acids: CASNLGQGANTIYF. DNA for the CDR3: TGTGCCAGCAACCTGGGACAGGGTGCAAACACCATATATTTT. V gene TRBV6-6 combines with J gene TRBJ1-3; 9 bases fit TRBD1. V gave up 7 bases and J gave up 6 bases; unmatched junction bases: 7. CDR3 length equals 14 residues. The germline V gene encodes CDR1 MNHNY and CDR2 SVGAGI (reference sequence).

This sequence joins TRBV7-8 and TRBJ1-5, with D maybe TRBD1 (6 bases). Germline CDR1 SGHVS, CDR2 FQNEAQ. Trimming stripped 7 bases from V and 0 bases from J, with 22 bases between. The CDR3 runs to 18 residues. Here the CDR3 reads CASTDHADRSYSNQPQHF. The CDR3 DNA sequence: TGTGCCAGCACCGACCACGCGGACAGATCTTATAGCAATCAGCCCCAGCATTTT.

This clone was found a few times. The chain combines TRBV5-1 with TRBJ2-1; D ambiguous. The CDR3 covers 13 residues. V lost 4 bases and J lost 3, with 8 bases in between. Germline V gene sequence: CDR1 SGHRS, CDR2 YFSETQ. The CDR3 sequence is CASSNPGYNEQFF. DNA for the CDR3: TGCGCCAGCAGCAATCCGGGCTACAATGAGCAGTTCTTC. Full variable domain (remainder filled in from reference TRBV5-1 and TRBJ2-1): KAGVTQTPRYLIKTRGQQVTLSCSPISGHRSVSWYQQTPGQGLQFLFEYFSETQRNKGNFPGRFSGRQFSNSRSEMNVSTLELGDSALYLCASSNPGYNEQFFGPGTRLTVL.

Of note for this clone: A junction boundary mismatches the germline segment, possibly from a read error. The chain combines TRBV19 with TRBJ2-1; TRBD1 aligns across 7 bases. Germline CDR1 and CDR2: LNHDA and SQIVND (reference sequence). The CDR3 is 13 amino acids. For the CDR3, the DNA is TGTGCCAGTAGTATTAGCCAGACAGGGCCGAGGGTCTTC. As protein: CASSISQTGPRVF.

The chain combines TRBV6-5 with TRBJ2-7; TRBD2 matches at 8 bases. Losses at the gene ends were 7 bases for V and 5 bases for J; bases not matched to a gene: 10. The germline gives CDR1 MNHEY, CDR2 SVGAGI. The CDR3 runs to 14 residues. The DNA for the CDR3 is TGTGCCAGCAACCCCGGGGGGGATCGCAACGAGCAGTACTTC. Protein: CASNPGGDRNEQYF.

CDR3: CASSLQSGTPEQYF. The CDR3 coding sequence is TGTGCCAGCAGCCTCCAGAGCGGGACCCCCGAGCAGTACTTC. V is TRBV7-9 and J is TRBJ2-5; TRBD2 aligns across 7 bases. The end of the DNA fits TRBJ2-7 better, so the J call may be wrong. Germline V gives CDR1 SEHNR, CDR2 FQNEAQ (reference sequence). The CDR3 spans 14 residues.

This chain links TRBV7-2 with TRBJ2-1; 9 bases map to TRBD2. CDR3 size: 16 residues. J gave up 4 bases and V 3 bases, and 7 bases lay outside the gene matches. Looked up from germline, CDR1 is SGHTA and CDR2 is FQGNSA. The CDR3 DNA reads as TGTGCCAGCAGCTTGCTCCGTCTAGCGGGATACAATGAGCAGTTCTTC. Protein: CASSLLRLAGYNEQFF. The complete variable domain, with remaining parts taken from reference TRBV7-2 and TRBJ2-1, reads GAGVSQSPSNKVTEKGKDVELRCDPISGHTALYWYRQSLGQGLEFLIYFQGNSAPDKSGLPSDRFSAERTGGSVSTLTIQRTQQEDSAVYLCASSLLRLAGYNEQFFGPGTRLTVL.

V is TRBV28 and J is TRBJ1-1; a possible D gene is TRBD1 (6 bases). The CDR3 has 11 residues. The V end was cut by 3 bases, the J end by 10 bases, with 9 bases between. The V gene's germline CDR1 is MDHEN and CDR2 SYDVKM. Here the CDR3 DNA reads TGTGCCAGCAGTTTCGGGACACGAGCTTTCTTT. Amino acid sequence: CASSFGTRAFF.

This chain connects TRBV6-5 to TRBJ1-2; 7 positions agree with TRBD1. Germline assignment: CDR1 MNHEY and CDR2 SVGAGI. The CDR3 contains 14 residues. The ends lost 6 bases at V and 8 bases at J; junction bases unmatched: 12. This CDR3 is CASSTGVGWEGYTF. CDR3 nucleotides: TGTGCCAGCAGCACAGGGGTTGGGTGGGAGGGCTACACCTTC.

The chain uses TRBV28 and TRBJ2-3, with 7 bases lining up with TRBD1. The V gene end was trimmed by 8 bases and the J gene end by 3 bases; junction bases not matched to a gene: 14. CDR3 size: 16 residues. The germline gives CDR1 MDHEN, CDR2 SYDVKM. The CDR3 coding sequence is TGTGCCAGCGTCCCGCGAGGGGGCTATTATACAGATACGCAGTATTTT. It yields the protein CASVPRGGYYTDTQYF.

The chain carries TRBV28 and TRBJ2-7; D is perhaps TRBD2 (6 bases). Germline V gives CDR1 MDHEN, CDR2 SYDVKM. Trimming left V 5 bases short and J 2 bases short, with 13 bases between. This CDR3 has 14 residues. The CDR3 region has the DNA TGTGCCAGCAGTGGGGGGATGGGACCCTACGAGCAGTACTTC. It yields the protein CASSGGMGPYEQYF.

The chain carries TRBV28 and TRBJ1-1; no reliable D call. V gave up 6 bases and J gave up 0 bases, with 14 bases separating them. Germline CDR1 reads MDHEN; CDR2 reads SYDVKM. CDR3 size: 15 residues. The CDR3 reads CASSRPAGLNTEAFF. The CDR3 DNA reads TGTGCCAGCAGCCGCCCCGCGGGGTTGAACACTGAAGCTTTCTTT. Supplemented by reference TRBV28 and TRBJ1-1, the full variable domain reads DVKVTQSSRYLVKRTGEKVFLECVQDMDHENMFWYRQDPGLGLRLIYFSYDVKMKEKGDIPEGYSVSREKKERFSLILESASTNQTSMYLCASSRPAGLNTEAFFGQGTRLTVV.

This chain links TRBV10-3 with TRBJ2-7, with 9 bases identical to TRBD2. J gave up 4 bases and V 7 bases, and 11 bases lay outside the gene matches. The CDR3 has 15 residues. Germline CDR1 and CDR2: ENHRY and SYGVKD. DNA of the CDR3: TGTGCCATCAACCCGCGGGAGGGCTCACAGTACGAGCAGTACTTC. Residues: CAINPREGSQYEQYF.

This clone was recorded only once. The chain uses TRBV5-1 and TRBJ2-1; D uncertain. The V end lost 0 bases, the J end lost 4 bases, and 8 bases lay between the germline ends. Germline CDR1 SGHRS, CDR2 YFSETQ. The length of the CDR3 is 14 residues. CDR3 DNA: TGCGCCAGCAGCTTGGACGGGTGGTACAATGAGCAGTTCTTC. This gives the protein CASSLDGWYNEQFF.

The rearrangement links TRBV25-1 to TRBJ1-1, with TRBD1 as a possible D gene (6 bases). Trimming left V 6 bases short and J 4 bases short, with 12 bases between. Germline V lookup: CDR1 MGHDK, CDR2 SYGVNS. The CDR3 runs 13 residues. CDR3 nucleotide sequence: TGTGCCAGCAGCGGACAGCCATCCACTGAAGCTTTCTTT. Its translation is CASSGQPSTEAFF.